Below, one T cell receptor (beta chain) is given with its context. Its antigen remains undetermined. No base qualities exist here, and no much larger clone lies one base off it. This entry is derived from a study of shared clonotypes between healthy human individuals (dated by TCRdb to the early 2020s). Background for the entire study: The cohort comprised a couple of women and three men aged 18 to 49 years. To estimate repertoire size and how much clonotypes are shared between individuals, the study performed deep sequencing of blood TCR repertoires from roughly five healthy adults. Libraries were prepared and TCR repertoires were sequenced by different laboratories using diverse techniques, in order to increase sequencing depth and limit assay-specific biases. Between about 0.8 and 9.5 billion PBMCs per donor were obtained by leukapheresis. What the research found in general, with its limitations: Pairwise subsampling led to the expectation that sequencing depth would affect the degree of clonotype sharing among donors. Sampling was restricted to blood, and TCR repertoires in tissues likely differ from the TCR repertoires found in blood. The genetic and exposure-history diversity represented was limited by the small number of donors.

The donors were healthy, HIV-negative adults with no recently reported acute infections or vaccinations. All donors were Caucasian adults living in Nashville, Tennessee, USA. For unsorted samples, tens of millions of PBMCs were counted, and genomic DNA was extracted using the QIAamp DNA Blood Mini kit. After blood collection by leukapheresis, PBMCs were isolated using Ficoll-Histopaque density gradient centrifugation and then cryopreserved in the vapor phase of liquid nitrogen. Using the deep immunoSEQ assay, multiplex PCR amplified TCR CDR3 regions from genomic DNA. Genomic DNA extracted from each cell subset was distributed evenly over all wells of several immunoSEQ 96-well plates, and each plate served as one replicate. Each replicate PCR for unsorted PBMC received roughly 0.3 ug genomic DNA, equal to about 30,000 T cell genomes. Ten immunoSEQ deep assay plates were used to sequence unsorted PBMC genomic DNA. Purified libraries were measured with a Qubit 3.0 fluorometer, size-checked on a Bioanalyzer 2100, and measured again with the KAPA Library Quantification kit. A separate single-read 150-cycle Illumina NextSeq 550 flow cell was used to sequence each immunoSEQ 96-well plate. In the paper's pipeline: The immunoSEQ output contained only junctional sequences without quality scores, so filtering could not match that applied to full-length reads. To assign V/J genes and CDR3, sequences were annotated against IMGT germline references using PyIR, a Python wrapper for IgBLAST v1.9. Reads were removed for weak V/J assignments (E-value above 1e-6), missing CDR3, stop codons, out-of-frame junctions, or ambiguous translated residues. V3J clonotypes were defined by identical inferred V gene, J gene, and CDR3 amino acid sequence. Percentage overlap between repertoires was calculated by dividing the number of shared unique clonotypes by the size of the smaller repertoire. Richness of each repertoire was evaluated using RTK rarefaction, the Chao1 estimator, and Recon v2.1 estimates of unobserved clonotypes. The source is immuneACCESS, and TCRdb retained only in-frame sequences with V and J called. Part of the clones is not carried over; for the studies checked, unresolved V genes explain less than half of this, and the remainder is unexplained. D and trimming come from the DNA, and the V and J calls and clone size come from that table. Present in this sample are around 500,000 clones, roughly 80% of which were seen just once. The top ten clones comprise roughly 12% of the sample.

V loses 0 bases of germline sequence and J loses 4 bases, and the interval between the two ends is 6 bases. The CDR3 runs 14 residues from the cysteine to the phenylalanine. Solely the CDR3 DNA is kept, with 42 bases framed from the first base. As encoded in the germline V gene, CDR1 is MNHEY while CDR2 is SVGAGI. The sequence derives from a woman in her thirties or forties in good health. Some clones in this sample may be carry-over from other donors' samples. The chain was built from TRBV6-5 and TRBJ1-4; the D gene is unclear. The sequenced sample was PBMCs. CDR3 region: CASSYSEGNEKLFF. The nucleotide sequence reads as follows: TGTGCCAGCAGTTACTCTGAGGGTAATGAAAAACTGTTTTTT.